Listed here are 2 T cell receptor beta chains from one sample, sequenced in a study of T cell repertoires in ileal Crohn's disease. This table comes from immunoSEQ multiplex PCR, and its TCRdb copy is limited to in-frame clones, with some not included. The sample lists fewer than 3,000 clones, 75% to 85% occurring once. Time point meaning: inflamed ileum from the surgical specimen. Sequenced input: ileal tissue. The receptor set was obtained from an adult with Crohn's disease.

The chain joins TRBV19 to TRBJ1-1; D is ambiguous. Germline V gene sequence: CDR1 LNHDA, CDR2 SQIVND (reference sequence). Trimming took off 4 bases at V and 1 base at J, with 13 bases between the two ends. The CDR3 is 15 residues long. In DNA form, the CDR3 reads TGTGCCAGTAGTACCTCTTCAGGAGCGAACACTGAAGCTTTCTTT. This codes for CASSTSSGANTEAFF.

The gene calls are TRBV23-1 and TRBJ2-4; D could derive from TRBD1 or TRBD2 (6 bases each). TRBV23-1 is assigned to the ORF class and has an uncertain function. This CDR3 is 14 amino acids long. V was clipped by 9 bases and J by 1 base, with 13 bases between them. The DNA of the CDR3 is TGCGCCAGTCCAGGGGACTGGGCCAAAAACATTCAGTACTTC. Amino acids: CASPGDWAKNIQYF.